This passage covers 27 T cell receptor beta chains from one sample sequenced in a study of identical twins. TCRdb fed the 5' RACE reads into MiXCR, producing one record per CDR3 protein. The sample shows approximately 300,000 distinct CDR3 sequences, nearly 9.5% of them seen only once. These data were also filed under a second study, of yellow fever vaccine responses in identical twins.

The sequencing input was CD8+ T cells sorted from blood. These receptors all come from a woman aged 18-35 years in good health.

The J gene is TRBJ2-5, the V gene TRBV29-1; TRBD1 matches 8 bases. The CDR3 covers 15 residues. Germline V gives CDR1 SQVTM, CDR2 ANQGSEA. V was clipped by 3 bases and J by 5 bases; unmatched bases: 11. CDR3 sequence (DNA): TGCAGCGTTGACCCGGCAGGGGGCGCGTTGGAGACCCAGTACTTC. This encodes CSVDPAGGALETQYF.

The chain is built from TRBV12-3 or TRBV12-4 and TRBJ2-3; D uncertain. The germline V and J ends were trimmed by 3 bases and 4 bases, with 8 bases remaining between them. CDR3 length equals 13 residues. In nucleotides, the CDR3 is TGTGCCAGCAGTTTTAGCTGGGCAGATACGCAGTATTTT. This translates into CASSFSWADTQYF.

This clonotype has more than one count but fewer than ten. Here the CDR3 reads CSAPSGDYNEQFF. The DNA for the CDR3 is TGCAGTGCGCCTAGCGGAGACTACAATGAGCAGTTCTTC. The chain couples TRBV20-1 to TRBJ2-1; 7 bases map to TRBD2. The length of the CDR3 is 13 residues. V lost 6 bases to trimming and J lost 3 bases; unmatched junction nucleotides: 5. Germline loops: CDR1 DFQATT, CDR2 SNEGSKA (reference sequence).

This rearrangement joins TRBV6-4 to TRBJ2-3; unclear D gene. CDR3 length: 13 amino acids. The germline V and J ends were trimmed by 2 bases and 6 bases, with 9 bases remaining between them. Germline CDR1 reads MRHNA; CDR2 reads SNTAGT. The DNA of the CDR3 is TGTGCCAGCAGTGACGGGGATCCGGATACGCAGTATTTT. This gives the protein CASSDGDPDTQYF.

The V and J genes are TRBV7-2 and TRBJ2-7; TRBD2 aligns across 7 bases. V lost 5 bases and J lost 3; bases outside the gene matches: 10. The CDR3 has 15 residues. Germline values: CDR1 SGHTA, CDR2 FQGNSA. The CDR3, as DNA: TGTGCCAGCAGCGCAGACCGACTAGCAGGCTACGAGCAGTACTTC. Protein product: CASSADRLAGYEQYF.

This clonotype was observed at least ten times. The chain joins TRBV12-3 or TRBV12-4 to TRBJ2-7, with D perhaps matching TRBD1 or TRBD2 (5 bases each). Trimming took off 5 bases at V and 4 bases at J, with 15 bases between the two ends. The CDR3 is 14 amino acids. The CDR3, as DNA: TGTGCCAGCAGTGCAAACCGGGGCCATTACGAGCAGTACTTC. Translation: CASSANRGHYEQYF.

The chain combines TRBV7-8 with TRBJ1-6, with 7 bases lining up with TRBD1. Germline V lookup: CDR1 SGHVS, CDR2 FQNEAQ. Trimming at V came to 1 base and at J to 7 bases, leaving 4 bases not matched to a gene. This CDR3 is 15 amino acids long. CDR3 loop: CASSLETGRNSPLHF. DNA of the CDR3: TGTGCCAGCAGCTTAGAGACAGGGCGGAATTCACCCCTCCACTTT.

A few counts support this clonotype. The chain recombines TRBV7-9 with TRBJ1-1, with a weak D call TRBD1 (6 bases). CDR3 length: 16 residues. Germline V lookup: CDR1 SEHNR, CDR2 FQNEAQ (reference sequence). V was cut by 5 bases and J by 3 bases, with 19 bases left in between. CDR3: CASSPFGGLLDTEAFF. For the CDR3, the DNA is TGTGCCAGCAGCCCCTTTGGGGGGCTATTGGACACTGAAGCTTTCTTT.

The CDR3 coding sequence is TGCGCCAGCAGCCAAGATCTCGGTAGCGGGGGCTCCCTCGGGACGCAGTATTTT. Its translation: CASSQDLGSGGSLGTQYF. This sequence joins TRBV4-1 and TRBJ2-3; 9 bases are a match to TRBD2. V shed 0 bases, J shed 9 bases, and the junction held 16 bases outside the gene matches. The CDR3 is 18 residues long. Looked up from germline, CDR1 is MGHRA and CDR2 is YSYEKL.

In this sample, this clonotype turned up many times. This chain uses TRBV4-3 with TRBJ2-6; D unresolved. Germline V gives CDR1 LGHNA, CDR2 YSLEER. The CDR3 is 17 residues long. With 0 bases removed from V and 0 bases from J, the gap between germline ends came to 9 bases. In DNA form, the CDR3 reads TGCGCCAGCAGCCAAGAGGGTAGCTCCTCTGGGGCCAACGTCCTGACTTTC. Amino acid sequence: CASSQEGSSSGANVLTF.

This sequence joins TRBV7-9 and TRBJ2-6; 7 nucleotides line up with TRBD1. The CDR3 extends over 16 amino acids. V shed 0 bases, J shed 2 bases, and the junction held 1 base outside the gene matches. CDR1 SEHNR and CDR2 FQNEAQ come from the germline V gene (reference sequence). This chain's CDR3 is CASSLAGGAGANVLTF. In nucleotides, the CDR3 is TGTGCCAGCAGCTTAGCAGGGGGCGCTGGGGCCAACGTCCTGACTTTC.

The sample holds a few counts of this clonotype. V and J are TRBV2 and TRBJ2-7; 7 positions agree with TRBD1. From germline, CDR1 is SNHLY and CDR2 FYNNEI. The CDR3 has 12 residues. V dropped 9 bases and J dropped 1; count of bases not matched to a gene: 3. CDR3 in DNA: TGTGCCAGAAGGGACAGTTCCTACGAGCAGTACTTC. Translated: CARRDSSYEQYF.

The rearrangement joins TRBV5-1 to TRBJ2-7, with D unclear. Trimming took off 4 bases at V and 5 bases at J, with 16 bases between the two ends. Germline V CDR1 and CDR2: SGHRS, YFSETQ. The CDR3 extends over 14 amino acids. The CDR3 protein is CASSIWPGTDEQYF. DNA for the CDR3: TGCGCCAGCAGCATCTGGCCAGGTACAGACGAGCAGTACTTC. Drawing the rest from reference TRBV5-1 and TRBJ2-7, the complete variable domain is KAGVTQTPRYLIKTRGQQVTLSCSPISGHRSVSWYQQTPGQGLQFLFEYFSETQRNKGNFPGRFSGRQFSNSRSEMNVSTLELGDSALYLCASSIWPGTDEQYFGPGTRLTVT.

This clonotype was found many times. The V call is TRBV28, the J call TRBJ2-7; no reliable D call. V was shortened by 5 bases and J by 3 bases, with 11 bases between the two germline ends. This CDR3 has 13 residues. Per the germline V gene, CDR1 is MDHEN and CDR2 is SYDVKM. The CDR3 coding sequence is TGTGCCAGCAGTCCCCGTTTGGGCTACGAGCAGTACTTC. The encoded protein is CASSPRLGYEQYF.

This clonotype was recorded a few times. The chain employs TRBV19 and TRBJ1-1; D remains ambiguous. The CDR3 has 12 residues. Germline V gene data show CDR1 as LNHDA and CDR2 as SQIVND (reference sequence). Trimming removed 4 bases from V and 2 bases from J, with 5 bases in between. CDR3 amino acids: CASSRLNTEAFF. CDR3 sequence (DNA): TGTGCCAGTAGTAGGCTCAACACTGAAGCTTTCTTT.

V is TRBV24-1 and J is TRBJ2-1, with 7 bases identical to TRBD2. Germline V lookup: CDR1 KGHDR, CDR2 SFDVKD. The V and J ends lost 10 bases and 12 bases, in that order; junction bases with no gene match: 14. CDR3 length: 13 amino acids. The CDR3 region has the DNA TGTGCCACAGGTCCTAGCGGTGAGGTCCCGCAGTTCTTC. Translation gives CATGPSGEVPQFF.

The chain is built from TRBV7-8 and TRBJ2-5; D gene unclear. The germline V and J ends were trimmed by 1 base and 5 bases, with 8 bases remaining between them. Germline loops: CDR1 SGHVS, CDR2 FQNEAQ. The CDR3 sequence is 13 residues long. This CDR3 is CASSLDRSETQYF. CDR3 in DNA: TGTGCCAGCAGCTTAGATAGAAGCGAGACCCAGTACTTC.

Many counts were recorded for this clonotype. V and J are TRBV2 and TRBJ1-2, with 7 bases that match TRBD1. V lost 6 bases to trimming and J lost 5 bases; unmatched junction nucleotides: 12. This CDR3 spans 15 amino acids. Germline V gene lookup returns CDR1 SNHLY and CDR2 FYNNEI. The CDR3 loop reads CASSRIPGQSYGYTF. As DNA, the CDR3 is TGTGCCAGCAGCCGTATACCGGGACAGTCTTATGGCTACACCTTC.

The chain uses TRBV7-9 and TRBJ2-3, with D hard to call. Germline V gene data show CDR1 as SEHNR and CDR2 as FQNEAQ (reference sequence). CDR3 length: 12 residues. V was trimmed by 5 bases and J by 6 bases, leaving 9 bases between them. CDR3 in amino acids: CASSTAPDTQYF. CDR3 nucleotides: TGTGCCAGCAGCACCGCTCCCGATACGCAGTATTTT.

This clonotype was seen a handful of times. J is TRBJ1-2 and V is TRBV20-1, with unresolved D. CDR1 is DFQATT, CDR2 SNEGSKA, per germline (reference sequence). Trimming stripped 0 bases from V and 4 bases from J, with 12 bases between. The CDR3 is made up of 14 amino acids. The CDR3 spells CSARDPSSGYGYTF. The CDR3 coding sequence is TGCAGTGCTAGAGACCCCAGTTCGGGCTATGGCTACACCTTC.

This clonotype was found a few times. The chain joins TRBV12-3 or TRBV12-4 to TRBJ1-5; no definite D call. Trimming left V 2 bases short and J 2 bases short, with 10 bases between. CDR3 size: 15 residues. The CDR3 reads CASSLSPYGNQPQHF. As DNA, the CDR3 is TGTGCCAGCAGTTTATCCCCTTACGGCAATCAGCCCCAGCATTTT.

Comments on this clonotype: A read error is possible here, since a much larger clone lies one base away. This chain links TRBV12-3 or TRBV12-4 with TRBJ2-3; no reliable D call. This CDR3 comprises 14 residues. The CDR3 coding sequence is TGTGCCGGCAGTTTAAGGGCCCACACAGATACGCAGTATTTT. It codes for CAGSLRAHTDTQYF.

The table lists this clonotype with many counts. J is TRBJ1-5 and V is TRBV29-1, with TRBD1 as a possible D gene (6 bases). Trimming removed 7 bases at V and 4 bases at J, with 14 bases between. This CDR3 contains 13 residues. Germline CDR1 and CDR2: SQVTM and ANQGSEA. CDR3 amino acids: CSAVGGENQPQHF. The CDR3 DNA follows: TGCAGCGCCGTGGGGGGCGAAAATCAGCCCCAGCATTTT.

The genes are TRBV20-1 and TRBJ2-3, with D possibly TRBD1 on 5 matching bases. The V gene's germline CDR1 is DFQATT and CDR2 SNEGSKA (reference sequence). The CDR3 has 16 amino acids. V was clipped by 0 bases and J by 2 bases, with 15 bases between them. CDR3 DNA: TGCAGTGCTAGAGAGAATCAGGGAACTCTCACAGATACGCAGTATTTT. Translated: CSARENQGTLTDTQYF.

The chain has TRBV30 and TRBJ2-6, with D perhaps TRBD1 (6 bases). The ends were cut back, 4 bases at V and 2 bases at J, with 9 bases in the middle. The CDR3 runs 14 residues. CDR1 and CDR2 (germline): GTSNPN, SVGIG (reference sequence). The CDR3 here is CAWTAGAGANVLTF. The CDR3 DNA is TGTGCCTGGACCGCAGGGGCTGGGGCCAACGTCCTGACTTTC.

The chain has TRBV11-2 and TRBJ2-7, with 10 bases fitting TRBD1. Trimming removed 4 bases from V and 3 bases from J; junction bases left unmatched: 6. The germline V gene encodes CDR1 SGHAT and CDR2 FQNNGV. This CDR3 is 15 amino acids long. The CDR3 protein is CASSSLTGGNYEQYF. CDR3 bases: TGTGCCAGCAGCTCATTGACAGGGGGCAACTACGAGCAGTACTTC.

The chain employs TRBV10-3 and TRBJ2-3; 15 bases are shared with TRBD2. The trim removed 2 bases at V and 2 bases at J, leaving 5 bases unmatched. Germline V gives CDR1 ENHRY, CDR2 SYGVKD. The CDR3 sequence is 18 residues long. CDR3 sequence (DNA): TGTGCCATCAGTGAGCGGGGACTAGCGGGAGGCCCCACAGATACGCAGTATTTT. This translates into CAISERGLAGGPTDTQYF.